This T cell receptor (beta chain) emerged from a study of CD8 T cells in ankylosing spondylitis. Study results and caveats: Disease-linked clones had a CD8+ phenotype and relatively low frequency in peripheral blood. Ankylosing spondylitis blood appeared to carry a characteristic TCR beta motif of several highly homologous variants. As reported, disease-linked clones showed significant enrichment in matched ankylosing spondylitis synovial fluid.

Quantitative barcoded 5'-RACE was used to prepare TCR beta libraries. TCRdb ran MiXCR on the 5' RACE reads and lists one entry per CDR3 protein. Seen here are under 250,000 distinct CDR3 sequences, around 7.9% observed once, and the top ten hold around 14%. Turning to this clonotype: Its antigen is not known.

CDR1 and CDR2 from the germline V gene are MNHEY and SVGAGI. With 4 bases removed from V and 4 bases from J, the gap between germline ends came to 8 bases. This CDR3 region has 12 residues. The chain couples TRBV6-5 to TRBJ2-7, with a possible D match to TRBD1 (5 bases). The sequencing input was blood, either unsorted or a sorted T cell fraction (not recorded which). This receptor was obtained from a male donor with ankylosing spondylitis. The CDR3 reads CASSSDIYEQYF. The CDR3 coding sequence is TGTGCCAGCAGTTCGGACATATACGAGCAGTACTTC.